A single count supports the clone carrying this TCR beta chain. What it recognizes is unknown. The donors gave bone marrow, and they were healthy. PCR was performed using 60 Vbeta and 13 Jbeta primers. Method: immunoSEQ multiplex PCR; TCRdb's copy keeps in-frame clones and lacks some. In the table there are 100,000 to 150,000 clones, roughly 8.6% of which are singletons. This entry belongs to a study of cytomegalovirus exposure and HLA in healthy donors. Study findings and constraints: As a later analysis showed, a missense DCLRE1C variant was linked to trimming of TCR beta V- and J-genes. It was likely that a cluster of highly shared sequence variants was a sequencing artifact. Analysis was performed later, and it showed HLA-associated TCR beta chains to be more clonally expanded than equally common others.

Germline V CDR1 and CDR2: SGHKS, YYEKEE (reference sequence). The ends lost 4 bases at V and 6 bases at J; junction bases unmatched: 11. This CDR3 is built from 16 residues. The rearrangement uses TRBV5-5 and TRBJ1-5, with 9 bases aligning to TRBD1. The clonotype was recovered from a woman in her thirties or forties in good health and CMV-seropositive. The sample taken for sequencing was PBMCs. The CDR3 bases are TGTGCCAGCAGCCCGGAAACAGGGGGCGGAGGTCAGCCCCAGCATTTT. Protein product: CASSPETGGGGQPQHF. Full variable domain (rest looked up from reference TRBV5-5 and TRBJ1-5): DAGVTQSPTHLIKTRGQQVTLRCSPISGHKSVSWYQQVLGQGPQFIFQYYEKEERGRGNFPDRFSARQFPNYSSELNVNALLLGDSALYLCASSPETGGGGQPQHFGDGTRLSIL.